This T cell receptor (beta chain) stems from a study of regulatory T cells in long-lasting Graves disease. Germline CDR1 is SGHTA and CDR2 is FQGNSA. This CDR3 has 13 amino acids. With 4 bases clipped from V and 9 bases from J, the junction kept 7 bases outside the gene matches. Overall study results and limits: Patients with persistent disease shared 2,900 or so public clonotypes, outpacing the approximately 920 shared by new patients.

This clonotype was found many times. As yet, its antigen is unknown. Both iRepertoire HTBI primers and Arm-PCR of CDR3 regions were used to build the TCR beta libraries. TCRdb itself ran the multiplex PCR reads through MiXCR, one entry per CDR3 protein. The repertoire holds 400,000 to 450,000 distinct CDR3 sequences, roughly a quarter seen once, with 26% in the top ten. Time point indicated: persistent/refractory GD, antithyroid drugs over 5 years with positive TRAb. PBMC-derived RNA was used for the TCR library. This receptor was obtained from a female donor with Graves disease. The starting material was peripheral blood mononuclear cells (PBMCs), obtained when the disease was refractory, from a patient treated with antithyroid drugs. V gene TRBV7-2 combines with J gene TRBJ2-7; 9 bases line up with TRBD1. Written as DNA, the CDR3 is TGTGCCAGCAGCTGGGGACAGGGAGCTATGCAGTACTTC. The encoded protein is CASSWGQGAMQYF.